This is a list of T cell receptor beta chains from one sample in a study of T cell repertoires in cytomegalovirus infection. No antigen has been identified for these receptors. In TCRdb, the reads were re-called with MiXCR into one record per CDR3 protein. The table shows some 110,000 distinct CDR3 sequences, with 30% to 40% occurring only once. The specimen was CD8+ T cells from cultured PBMCs, collected from culture after CMV antigen stimulation. Every receptor here comes from a human donor in good health (CMV status not recorded). Some clones in this sample may be carry-over from other donors' samples. CDR3s include the opening cysteine and the closing phenylalanine or tryptophan. Fields, in order: D gene, V gene, clone size, J gene, CDR3 protein, CDR3 DNA. D genes are given only for firm matches. Size values are once, few and many counts, or a class for expanded clones, and some rows have none.

>.|TRBV3-1|once|TRBJ2-1
CASSQDQGGAHNEQFF
TGTGCCAGCAGCCAAGATCAGGGGGGGGCCCACAATGAGCAGTTCTTC
>TRBD2|TRBV7-8|.|TRBJ2-2
CASSLRFLAGAGELFF
TGTGCCAGCAGCTTAAGGTTTCTAGCGGGGGCCGGGGAGCTGTTTTTT
>TRBD1|TRBV11-1|.|TRBJ2-5
CASSWWTGIEETQYF
TGTGCCAGCAGCTGGTGGACAGGGATTGAAGAGACCCAGTACTTC
>.|TRBV19|few|TRBJ1-1
CASSISTNTEAFF
TGTGCCAGTAGTATATCAACGAACACTGAAGCTTTCTTT
>TRBD1|TRBV12-3/TRBV12-4|few|TRBJ1-4
CASRADRGGVEKLFF
TGTGCCAGCAGAGCCGACAGGGGGGGAGTTGAAAAACTGTTTTTT
>.|TRBV6-5|few|TRBJ1-2
CASRLSQGDYGYTF
TGTGCCAGCAGGTTAAGTCAAGGGGATTATGGCTACACCTTC
>TRBD2|TRBV19|few|TRBJ2-5
CASSPLLAGEETQYF
TGTGCCAGTAGTCCCTTGCTAGCGGGGGAAGAGACCCAGTACTTC
>.|TRBV10-2|few|TRBJ2-7
CASSEVYEQYF
TGCGCCAGCAGTGAGGTCTACGAGCAGTACTTC
>.|TRBV12-3/TRBV12-4|.|TRBJ1-1
CASRDPWNTEAFF
TGTGCCAGCAGGGATCCGTGGAACACTGAAGCTTTCTTT
>.|TRBV27|many|TRBJ1-1
CASSPWGDGTEAFF
TGTGCCAGCAGTCCCTGGGGGGATGGCACTGAAGCTTTCTTT
>TRBD2|TRBV7-4|.|TRBJ2-1
CASSLNLRGNEQFF
TGTGCCAGCAGCTTGAACTTGCGGGGGAATGAGCAGTTCTTC
>.|TRBV12-3/TRBV12-4|.|TRBJ1-1
CASTLGGVSDTEAFF
TGTGCCAGCACCTTGGGGGGGGTTTCGGACACTGAAGCTTTCTTT
>.|TRBV6-1|many|TRBJ2-4
CASSANRGGKNIQYF
TGTGCCAGCAGTGCCAACAGGGGGGGCAAAAACATTCAGTACTTC
>TRBD2|TRBV18|.|TRBJ2-1
CASSRGGIGDEQFF
TGTGCCAGCTCAAGGGGAGGGATCGGCGATGAGCAGTTCTTC
>TRBD1|TRBV12-3/TRBV12-4|.|TRBJ2-7
CASSLGTGLKNEQYF
TGTGCCAGCAGCCTCGGGACAGGGCTAAAGAACGAGCAGTACTTC
>TRBD1|TRBV6-1|few|TRBJ2-1
CASSGGQSSYNEQFF
TGTGCCAGCAGTGGGGGACAGAGCTCCTACAATGAGCAGTTCTTC
>TRBD1|TRBV6-2/TRBV6-3|many|TRBJ2-7
CASSARDSRNEQYF
TGTGCCAGCAGCGCTAGGGACAGCCGAAACGAGCAGTACTTC
>.|TRBV27|.|TRBJ2-7
CASSLALLGEQYF
TGTGCCAGCAGTTTAGCCCTATTGGGCGAGCAGTACTTC
>.|TRBV7-2|.|TRBJ1-3
CASSLVDGVVSGNTIYF
TGTGCCAGCAGCTTAGTCGATGGGGTCGTCTCTGGAAACACCATATATTTT
>.|TRBV14|.|TRBJ1-2
CASSQEASYGYTF
TGTGCCAGCAGCCAAGAGGCCAGCTATGGCTACACCTTC
>.|TRBV12-3/TRBV12-4|few|TRBJ2-5
CASSSYETQYF
TGTGCCAGCAGTTCTTACGAGACCCAGTACTTC
>.|TRBV19|few|TRBJ1-4
CASSLRTWWGGEKLFF
TGTGCCAGTAGTCTACGCACATGGTGGGGAGGCGAAAAACTGTTTTTT
>.|TRBV6-2/TRBV6-3|.|TRBJ1-1
CASRIFEEDGTEAFF
TGTGCCAGCAGGATATTTGAGGAGGACGGCACTGAAGCTTTCTTT
>.|TRBV4-3|few|TRBJ1-1
CASSHQQRLTEAFF
TGCGCCAGCAGCCATCAACAGAGGCTCACTGAAGCTTTCTTT
>.|TRBV10-3|.|TRBJ2-3
CAISRRLGETDTQYF
TGTGCCATCAGTCGTAGGTTGGGTGAAACAGATACGCAGTATTTT
>.|TRBV4-2|.|TRBJ2-7
CASSQGEEQYF
TGTGCCAGCAGCCAAGGAGAAGAGCAGTACTTC
>.|TRBV12-5|once|TRBJ2-3
CASALTSTDTQYF
TGTGCTAGTGCCCTGACTAGCACAGATACGCAGTATTTT
>TRBD2|TRBV6-1|few|TRBJ2-3
CASRRRWLAGSTDTQYF
TGTGCCAGCAGAAGACGCTGGCTAGCGGGGAGCACAGATACGCAGTATTTT
>TRBD1|TRBV28|few|TRBJ1-1
CASSLYTGQGSRVAFF
TGTGCCAGCAGTTTATACACGGGACAGGGAAGCCGGGTTGCTTTCTTT
>.|TRBV19|few|TRBJ2-5
CASSPPRGETQYF
TGTGCCAGTAGTCCTCCGCGGGGAGAGACCCAGTACTTC
>TRBD1|TRBV7-6|few|TRBJ2-5
CASSYNSQGEETQYF
TGTGCCAGCAGCTATAATTCCCAGGGGGAAGAGACCCAGTACTTC
>.|TRBV7-2|many|TRBJ1-1
CATRAGENTEAFF
TGTGCCACCAGAGCGGGGGAGAACACTGAAGCTTTCTTT
>.|TRBV7-2|many|TRBJ2-2
CASSFARNGELFF
TGTGCCAGCAGCTTTGCCAGAAACGGGGAGCTGTTTTTT
>.|TRBV7-8|many|TRBJ2-7
CASSLAGSVSSYEQYF
TGTGCCAGCAGCTTAGCTGGTAGCGTAAGCTCCTACGAGCAGTACTTC
>TRBD1|TRBV11-1|few|TRBJ2-7
CASSKTGTGYEQYF
TGTGCCAGCAGCAAAACCGGGACAGGCTACGAGCAGTACTTC
>.|TRBV6-8|.|TRBJ2-7
CASSYSSSGLTYEQYF
TGTGCCAGCAGTTACTCAAGTAGCGGACTTACCTACGAGCAGTACTTC